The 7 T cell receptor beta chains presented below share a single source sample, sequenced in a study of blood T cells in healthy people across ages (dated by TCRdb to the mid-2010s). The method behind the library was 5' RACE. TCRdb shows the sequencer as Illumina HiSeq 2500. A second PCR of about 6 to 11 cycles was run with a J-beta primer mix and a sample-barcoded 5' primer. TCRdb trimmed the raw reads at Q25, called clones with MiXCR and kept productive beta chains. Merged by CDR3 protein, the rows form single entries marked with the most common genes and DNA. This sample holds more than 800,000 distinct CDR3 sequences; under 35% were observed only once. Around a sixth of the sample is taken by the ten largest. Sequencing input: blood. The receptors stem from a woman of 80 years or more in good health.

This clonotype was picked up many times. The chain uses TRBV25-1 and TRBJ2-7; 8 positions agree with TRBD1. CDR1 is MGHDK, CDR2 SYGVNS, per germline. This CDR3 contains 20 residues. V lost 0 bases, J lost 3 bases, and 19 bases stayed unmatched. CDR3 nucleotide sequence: TGTGCCAGCAGTGAATATACGTGGCAGGACAGGACAGGGCCTTGCTACGAGCAGTACTTC. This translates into CASSEYTWQDRTGPCYEQYF.

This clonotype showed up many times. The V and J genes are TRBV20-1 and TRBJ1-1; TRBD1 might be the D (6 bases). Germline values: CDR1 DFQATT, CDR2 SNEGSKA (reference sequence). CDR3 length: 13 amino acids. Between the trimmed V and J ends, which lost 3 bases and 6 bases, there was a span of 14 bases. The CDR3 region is CSARAGQLSEAFF. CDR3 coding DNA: TGCAGTGCTAGGGCGGGACAACTATCTGAAGCTTTCTTT.

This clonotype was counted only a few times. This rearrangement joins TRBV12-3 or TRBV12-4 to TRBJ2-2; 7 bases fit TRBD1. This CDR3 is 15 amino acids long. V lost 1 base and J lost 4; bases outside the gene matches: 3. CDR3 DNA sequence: TGTGCCAGCAGTTTAGGCAGGGGGAGCACCGGGGAGCTGTTTTTT. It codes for CASSLGRGSTGELFF.

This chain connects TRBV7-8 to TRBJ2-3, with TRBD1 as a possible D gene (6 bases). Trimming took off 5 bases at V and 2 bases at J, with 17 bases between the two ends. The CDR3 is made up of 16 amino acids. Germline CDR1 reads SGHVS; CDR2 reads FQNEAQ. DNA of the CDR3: TGTGCCAGCAGCCTGTATTCAGGGGCCAACACAGATACGCAGTATTTT. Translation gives CASSLYSGANTDTQYF.

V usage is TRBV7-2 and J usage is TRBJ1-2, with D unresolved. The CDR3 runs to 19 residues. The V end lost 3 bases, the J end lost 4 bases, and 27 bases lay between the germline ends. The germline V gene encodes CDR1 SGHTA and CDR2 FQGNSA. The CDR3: CASSLRPLAWEVPGYGYTF. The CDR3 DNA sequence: TGTGCCAGCAGCTTGCGGCCACTGGCGTGGGAGGTGCCTGGCTATGGCTACACCTTC.

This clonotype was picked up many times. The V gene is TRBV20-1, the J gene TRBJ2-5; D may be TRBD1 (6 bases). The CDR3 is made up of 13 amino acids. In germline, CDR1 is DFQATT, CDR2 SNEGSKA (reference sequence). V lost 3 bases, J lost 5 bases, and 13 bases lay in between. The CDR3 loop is CSASPAGVETQYF. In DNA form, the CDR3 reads TGCAGTGCTAGTCCGGCAGGGGTGGAGACCCAGTACTTC.

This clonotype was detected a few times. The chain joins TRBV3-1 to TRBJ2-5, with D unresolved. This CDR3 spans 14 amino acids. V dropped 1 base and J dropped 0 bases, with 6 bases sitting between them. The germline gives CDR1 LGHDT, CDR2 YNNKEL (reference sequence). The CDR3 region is CASSQVRDQETQYF. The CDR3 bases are TGTGCCAGCAGCCAAGTAAGGGACCAAGAGACCCAGTACTTC.